This entry lists 20 T cell receptor beta chains sequenced from one sample in a study of identical twins. TCRdb analysed the 5' RACE reads with MiXCR anew, one entry per CDR3 protein. The table records 1.5 million to 2 million distinct CDR3 sequences, under 35% of them present only once. Sequenced material: cord blood. The receptors shown here come from a newborn girl in good health.

The chain uses TRBV12-3 or TRBV12-4 and TRBJ1-5; no definite D call. V lost 2 bases, J lost 3 bases, and 8 bases lay in between. The CDR3 sequence is 14 residues long. The CDR3 here is CASSLPGANQPQHF. CDR3 bases: TGTGCCAGCAGTTTACCTGGAGCCAATCAGCCCCAGCATTTT.

Remarks on this clonotype: A far larger clone is one base from this, pointing to a likely read error. The chain couples TRBV18 to TRBJ2-7; 8 bases agree with TRBD2. The CDR3 covers 14 residues. The germline CDR1 and CDR2 sequences are KGHSH and LQKENI. Here the CDR3 DNA reads TGTGCCGGCTCACCCGGGACTAGCTCCTACGAGCAGTACTTC. This encodes CAGSPGTSSYEQYF.

There are a few counts of this clonotype. The rearrangement links TRBV4-1 to TRBJ2-1, with TRBD1 identical over 10 bases. V shed 4 bases, J shed 4 bases, and the junction held 10 bases outside the gene matches. The CDR3 consists of 17 residues. Germline V gene data show CDR1 as MGHRA and CDR2 as YSYEKL. The CDR3 DNA reads as TGCGCCAGCAGCCGAGCTCGGACAGGGGGACCATACAATGAGCAGTTCTTC. Amino acids: CASSRARTGGPYNEQFF.

The chain is built from TRBV28 and TRBJ2-1, with a weak D call TRBD2 (6 bases). The V end lost 4 bases, the J end lost 4 bases, and 8 bases lay between the germline ends. The V gene's germline CDR1 is MDHEN and CDR2 SYDVKM. The CDR3 contains 13 residues. In DNA, the CDR3 is TGTGCCAGCAGTTCGGACTATTACAATGAGCAGTTCTTC. It yields the protein CASSSDYYNEQFF.

This clonotype was detected only a few times. CDR3 amino acids: CASSQEARGTDTQYF. The CDR3 nucleotides read TGCGCCAGCAGCCAAGAGGCCAGGGGAACAGATACGCAGTATTTT. This chain links TRBV4-1 with TRBJ2-3, with D perhaps TRBD1 (6 bases). V lost 0 bases to trimming and J lost 3 bases, with 10 bases between them. The CDR3 contains 15 residues. Germline assignment: CDR1 MGHRA and CDR2 YSYEKL.

This clonotype turned up a few times. The CDR3 DNA sequence: TGCACCGGACTAGCGGGAGGAAAGCAGTACTTC. Translation: CTGLAGGKQYF. V usage is TRBV29-1 and J usage is TRBJ2-5; 14 nucleotides line up with TRBD2. CDR3 length equals 11 residues. Germline lookup yields CDR1 SQVTM and CDR2 ANQGSEA.

This chain joins TRBV29-1 and TRBJ2-1; TRBD2 matches 8 bases. Losses at the gene ends were 6 bases for V and 9 bases for J; bases not matched to a gene: 4. Germline CDR1 SQVTM, CDR2 ANQGSEA. This CDR3 has 11 residues. CDR3 nucleotides: TGCAGCGTGGGGACTAGTGGTGAGCAGTTCTTC. As protein: CSVGTSGEQFF.

This clonotype was recorded a few times. The V call is TRBV18, the J call TRBJ1-1, with TRBD1 as a possible D gene (5 bases). With 2 bases removed from V and 3 bases from J, the gap between germline ends came to 7 bases. The CDR3 sequence is 13 residues long. The germline CDR1 and CDR2 sequences are KGHSH and LQKENI. CDR3 DNA: TGTGCCAGCTCACCAGGGGGTCACACTGAAGCTTTCTTT. Amino acid sequence: CASSPGGHTEAFF.

Note on this clonotype: This clone may be a read error of a much larger clone one base away. The J gene is TRBJ1-2, the V gene TRBV13, with D maybe TRBD1 (5 bases). Germline CDR1 is PRHDT and CDR2 is FYEKMQ (reference sequence). The CDR3 loop spans 12 amino acids. The CDR3 is CASSLRGGGCTF. CDR3 DNA: TGTGCCAGCAGCTTGAGGGGCGGTGGCTGCACCTTC.

The V call is TRBV6-6, the J call TRBJ1-5, with 7 nucleotides matching TRBD1. Germline V gene lookup returns CDR1 MNHNY and CDR2 SVGAGI (reference sequence). V dropped 2 bases and J dropped 2; count of bases not matched to a gene: 6. This CDR3 comprises 16 residues. The CDR3 nucleotides are TGTGCCAGCAGTTACCGACAGGGAATGGGCAATCAGCCCCAGCATTTT. Amino acids: CASSYRQGMGNQPQHF.

There are a few counts of this clonotype. The rearrangement links TRBV5-5 to TRBJ2-4, with D uncertain. The germline V gene encodes CDR1 SGHKS and CDR2 YYEKEE (reference sequence). The germline V and J ends were trimmed by 2 bases and 2 bases, with 8 bases remaining between them. CDR3 length: 14 amino acids. CDR3 nucleotides: TGTGCCAGCAGCTTCGGTCAAACCAAAAACATTCAGTACTTC. Amino acids: CASSFGQTKNIQYF.

The CDR3 DNA sequence: TGTGCCAGCTCACCACCCTGGACGGTCACAGATACGCAGTATTTT. Translation: CASSPPWTVTDTQYF. This chain links TRBV18 with TRBJ2-3, with no clear D. Per the germline V gene, CDR1 is KGHSH and CDR2 is LQKENI. The CDR3 is 15 amino acids. Trimming left V 0 bases short and J 2 bases short, with 9 bases between.

V usage is TRBV21-1 and J usage is TRBJ2-5; TRBD2 is taken as the D call from the table, unchecked against the DNA. TRBV21-1 is given as a pseudogene. The CDR3 has 12 amino acids. The CDR3 DNA is TGTGCCAGCAGCAACCGCTGGGAGACCCAGTACTTC. It codes for CASSNRWETQYF.

The chain couples TRBV9 to TRBJ2-2; 10 nucleotides match TRBD2. This CDR3 region has 15 residues. Germline CDR1 and CDR2: SGDLS and YYNGEE. The junction had 4 bases not matched to a gene; V was cut back by 2 bases and J by 6 bases. CDR3 protein: CASSVSGRSSGELFF. CDR3 in DNA: TGTGCCAGCAGCGTTAGCGGGAGGTCGTCCGGGGAGCTGTTTTTT. Drawing the rest from reference TRBV9 and TRBJ2-2, the complete variable domain is DSGVTQTPKHLITATGQRVTLRCSPRSGDLSVYWYQQSLDQGLQFLIQYYNGEERAKGNILERFSAQQFPDLHSELNLSSLELGDSALYFCASSVSGRSSGELFFGEGSRLTVL.

This clonotype was counted between two and nine times. The rearrangement links TRBV24-1 to TRBJ2-3; D not resolved. V lost 1 base and J 0 bases, leaving 4 bases between the germline ends. CDR1 is KGHDR, CDR2 SFDVKD, per germline. CDR3 length equals 14 residues. CDR3 loop: CATSDFISTDTQYF. Here the CDR3 DNA reads TGTGCCACCAGTGATTTCATTAGCACAGATACGCAGTATTTT.

The chain employs TRBV20-1 and TRBJ2-3; 12 bases map to TRBD2. The CDR3 has 17 residues. Germline trimming cut 1 base from V and 0 bases from J; bases unmatched to any gene: 5. The germline V gene has CDR1 DFQATT and CDR2 SNEGSKA (reference sequence). Written as DNA, the CDR3 is TGCAGTGCTAGAGGATTGGGGACTAGCGGGAGCACAGATACGCAGTATTTT. Its protein is CSARGLGTSGSTDTQYF.

As for this clonotype: A much larger clone differs from this one at a single base, so this may be a read error. The CDR3 sequence is CSAGGSTYEQYF. The CDR3 coding sequence is TGCAGTGCTGGCGGGAGCACCTACGAGCAGTACTTC. This chain connects TRBV20-1 to TRBJ2-7; 7 bases agree with TRBD2. J gave up 2 bases and V 5 bases, and 3 bases lay outside the gene matches. Germline-derived CDR1 and CDR2 are DFQATT and SNEGSKA (reference sequence). This CDR3 comprises 12 residues.

This clonotype was observed many times. CDR3 sequence (DNA): TGTGCCAGCAGCTCTGACGTTACTAAAGAGCAGTTCTTC. Amino acid sequence: CASSSDVTKEQFF. The genes are TRBV5-6 and TRBJ2-1; D not certain. The CDR3 is 13 amino acids. Trimming shortened V by 3 bases and J by 10 bases, and 14 bases separated the two germline ends. CDR1 SGHDT and CDR2 YYEEEE come from the germline V gene.

This clonotype was observed a few times. CDR3 nucleotides: TGTGCCAGCAGTTTGACAGGGTCCCCCTCCTACGAGCAGTACTTC. Residues: CASSLTGSPSYEQYF. The V call is TRBV27, the J call TRBJ2-7, with 7 positions matching TRBD1. In germline, CDR1 is MNHEY, CDR2 SMNVEV (reference sequence). The trim removed 3 bases at V and 0 bases at J, leaving 5 bases unmatched. The CDR3 extends over 15 amino acids.

This clonotype was detected only once. Compared with germline, one end of the junction differs, possibly owing to a read error. V is TRBV27 and J is TRBJ2-5, with D unclear. This CDR3 region has 15 residues. Germline V lookup: CDR1 MNHEY, CDR2 SMNVEV (reference sequence). CDR3 residues: CAGSLGRRLEETQYF. In DNA, the CDR3 is TGTGCCGGCAGTTTAGGTCGCAGGTTAGAAGAGACCCAGTACTTC.